The 24 T cell receptor beta chains below come from one sample, sequenced in a study of tumor-infiltrating lymphocytes in primary liver carcinoma. The input was about 500 ng total RNA; TCR beta cDNA was made from it with a constant-region primer. The TCR beta library was amplified through three nested multiplex PCR rounds in a modified ARM-PCR procedure. TRBV1-TRBV30 forward primers paired with a C-beta reverse primer were used in the first two PCR rounds, which ran around 10 cycles each. MiXCR, applied by TCRdb to the multiplex PCR reads, yields one record per CDR3 protein. The sample shows more than 55,000 distinct CDR3 sequences, around 64% of them seen only once. The source material, about 20-30 mg of unsorted bulk tissue, was used to co-extract RNA and DNA. Specimen: liver tumor tissue from sampling region 2. Noted subset: tumor region T2, inferior pole. The receptors stem from a man between 35 and 55 years old with primary liver carcinoma and hepatitis B virus infection.

Of note for this clonotype: The CDR3 carries no conserved terminal phenylalanine or tryptophan, so it likely arises from a read error. The chain recombines TRBV11-2 with TRBJ2-7; tentatively, D is TRBD1 (6 bases). This CDR3 region has 15 residues. Germline-derived CDR1 and CDR2 are SGHAT and FQNNGV. V shed 5 bases and J shed 1 base, with 15 bases lying between them. The chain's CDR3 is CASSLNSGQSYEQYL. The CDR3 nucleotides are TGTGCCAGCAGCCTAAATTCTGGACAGTCCTACGAGCAGTACCTC.

Points on this clonotype: At one boundary the junction diverges from the germline segment, which might be a read error. The chain carries TRBV12-3 or TRBV12-4 and TRBJ2-7, with 11 positions matching TRBD1. CDR3 size: 15 residues. The DNA for the CDR3 is TGTACCAGCAGTACGGGGACAGGGGGGTTCTACGAGCAGTACTTC. Translation: CTSSTGTGGFYEQYF.

A few counts support this clonotype. Because the CDR3 is missing its conserved closing phenylalanine or tryptophan, this is likely a read error. The chain has TRBV11-2 and TRBJ1-1; perhaps TRBD1 as D (6 bases). The CDR3 is 16 amino acids. Germline assignment: CDR1 SGHAT and CDR2 FQNNGV. Trimming stripped 6 bases from V and 0 bases from J, with 17 bases between. Here the CDR3 DNA reads TGTGCCAGCAGTCCATCTAGGGGGTTGGTGAACACTGAAGCTTTCTAT. Protein: CASSPSRGLVNTEAFY.

A remark on this clonotype: The CDR3 carries no conserved terminal phenylalanine or tryptophan, so it likely arises from a read error. Because the CDR3's place on the DNA is in doubt, the DNA is left out and the CDR3 is given as listed by TCRdb. CDR3 amino acids: CVSSMTPGGTNEKLIL. The chain couples TRBV11-2 to TRBJ1-4. CDR1 is SGHAT and CDR2 is FQNNGV in the germline V gene. The CDR3 region is 16 residues in length, termini included.

This clonotype was recorded many times. The chain combines TRBV11-3 with TRBJ2-1; TRBD2 is a possible D gene (6 bases). The CDR3 is 13 amino acids. V was pared by 6 bases and J by 3 bases, with 9 bases between. Germline lookup yields CDR1 SGHNT and CDR2 YENEEA. The CDR3, as DNA: TGTGCCAGCAGTGCCGGGGGCTACAATGAGCAGTTCTTC. It codes for CASSAGGYNEQFF.

Of note for this clonotype: The junction departs from germline at one end; a sequencing error may be responsible. The chain employs TRBV4-2 and TRBJ2-3; 7 bases agree with TRBD2. The CDR3 has 16 residues. Germline V gives CDR1 LGHNA, CDR2 YNFKEQ. The CDR3: CASSREVGGYTYTKYF. In DNA form, the CDR3 reads TGTGCCAGCAGCCGGGAAGTGGGGGGGTACACATATACGAAGTATTTT.

This clonotype was recorded at least ten times. The CDR3 nucleotides are TGCAGCGTTGAAGGACTAGCGGGAGGTACCACCGGGGAGCTGTTTTTT. Translating it yields CSVEGLAGGTTGELFF. The J gene is TRBJ2-2, the V gene TRBV29-1, with 13 bases matching TRBD2. Germline CDR1 reads SQVTM; CDR2 reads ANQGSEA. The CDR3 extends over 16 amino acids. Losses at the gene ends were 1 base for V and 4 bases for J; bases not matched to a gene: 3.

In its sample, this clonotype was seen once. Its ends do not fully match the called genes, so a read error is possible. The V and J genes are TRBV4-3 and TRBJ2-7; D is unclear. The germline gives CDR1 LGHNA, CDR2 YSLEER. The CDR3 sequence is 15 residues long. This CDR3 reads CAGSQYLNGAYEQYF. In nucleotides, the CDR3 is TGCGCCGGCAGCCAATATCTGAACGGAGCCTACGAGCAGTACTTC.

To note about this clonotype: The junction shows a germline mismatch at one end, possibly a read error. V usage is TRBV7-3 and J usage is TRBJ2-1; TRBD2 might be the D (6 bases). The CDR3 totals 15 residues. CDR1 is SGHTA, CDR2 FQGTGA, per germline. This CDR3 is CASSLSSAEGREQLF. The CDR3 nucleotides are TGTGCCAGCAGCTTATCTAGCGCAGAGGGTAGGGAGCAGCTCTTC.

A word on this clonotype: A read error may account for a junction end that differs from germline. The genes are TRBV11-2 and TRBJ1-3; D is unclear. The V gene's germline CDR1 is SGHAT and CDR2 FQNNGV. The CDR3 covers 14 residues. The CDR3 spells CASSSGNYAGTTYF. DNA of the CDR3: TGTGCCAGCAGCTCCGGAAATTACGCGGGCACCACATATTTT.

This clonotype has just a few counts. Possible read error: a much larger clone is one base away. The rearrangement links TRBV11-2 to TRBJ2-7; unclear D gene. CDR1 and CDR2 (germline): SGHAT, FQNNGV. The CDR3 covers 12 residues. The ends were cut back, 4 bases at V and 7 bases at J, with 11 bases in the middle. CDR3 sequence: CASSYNYNEQYF. DNA of the CDR3: TGTGCCAGCAGCTATAACTACAATGAGCAGTACTTC. The complete variable domain, with remaining parts taken from reference TRBV11-2 and TRBJ2-7, reads EAGVAQSPRYKIIEKRQSVAFWCNPISGHATLYWYQQILGQGPKLLIQFQNNGVVDDSQLPKDRFSAERLKGVDSTLKIQPAKLEDSAVYLCASSYNYNEQYFGPGTRLTVT.

This chain uses TRBV4-2 with TRBJ1-5, with 7 bases that match TRBD1. The CDR3 runs to 19 residues. Germline trimming cut 10 bases from V and 0 bases from J; bases unmatched to any gene: 21. The germline CDR1 and CDR2 sequences are LGHNA and YNFKEQ. The CDR3, as DNA: TGTGCCAACTGCCCAGGGGAGGGGTCGGGACAGCTTAGCAATCAGCCCCAGCATTTT. Translating gives CANCPGEGSGQLSNQPQHF.

As concerns this clonotype: One end of the junction is discordant with germline, which a read error may explain. The rearrangement joins TRBV28 to TRBJ1-1; maybe TRBD1 (6 bases). This CDR3 contains 15 residues. Germline-derived CDR1 and CDR2 are MDHEN and SYDVKM. The CDR3 nucleotides read TGTGCCAGCCCGCCCGGGGGGCGGGCGAACACTGAAGCTTACTTT. Its protein is CASPPGGRANTEAYF.

In regard to this clonotype: A read error is possible here, since a much larger clone lies one base away. The chain has TRBV30 and TRBJ1-2; D is perhaps TRBD1 (6 bases). Trimming left V 2 bases short and J 7 bases short, with 11 bases between. The length of the CDR3 is 12 residues. The germline gives CDR1 GTSNPN, CDR2 SVGIG (reference sequence). CDR3 bases: TGTGCCTGGAGTCCCGGGGGGCTTGGCTACACCTTC. This sequence encodes CAWSPGGLGYTF.

This clonotype came up once. This chain joins TRBV28 and TRBJ2-1, with TRBD2 matching 8 bases. J was trimmed by 10 bases and V by 5 bases; bases with no gene match: 13. Germline V gene data show CDR1 as MDHEN and CDR2 as SYDVKM. The CDR3 loop spans 15 amino acids. Here the CDR3 reads CASSALAVVRYEQFF. Written as DNA, the CDR3 is TGTGCCAGCAGTGCACTAGCGGTAGTTCGTTACGAGCAGTTCTTC.

This clonotype was seen more than once but under ten times. The chain combines TRBV7-3 with TRBJ2-1; no clear D. CDR3 length: 15 amino acids. Germline V gives CDR1 SGHTA, CDR2 FQGTGA. V lost 5 bases and J 0 bases, leaving 11 bases between the germline ends. The CDR3 region is CASSRGLSSYNEQFF. CDR3 DNA sequence: TGTGCCAGCAGCAGAGGTTTGAGCTCCTACAATGAGCAGTTCTTC.

V gene TRBV6-6 combines with J gene TRBJ2-7; TRBD2 aligns across 7 bases. The CDR3 runs to 14 residues. Germline CDR1 is MNHNY and CDR2 is SVGAGI (reference sequence). The CDR3 nucleotides read TGTACCATCAGCATAGCGGGCTCGGCCTACGAGCAGTACTTC. This translates into CTISIAGSAYEQYF.

With regard to this clonotype: The CDR3 end shows no conserved phenylalanine or tryptophan, and so a read error is likely. The V and J genes are TRBV29-1 and TRBJ1-2; weak D call: TRBD1 (5 bases). The length of the CDR3 is 15 residues. Germline CDR1 reads SQVTM; CDR2 reads ANQGSEA. Trimming left V 3 bases short and J 10 bases short, with 24 bases between. CDR3 DNA: TGCAGCGTTGATGAACTTCAATACGGGGCGAGTGACTACACCTTA. Translating gives CSVDELQYGASDYTL.

For this clonotype: A single base separates this from a much larger clone, so it may be a read error. The rearrangement links TRBV30 to TRBJ2-1, with TRBD1 as a possible D gene (6 bases). The CDR3 length is 13 residues. With 0 bases removed from V and 9 bases from J, the gap between germline ends came to 12 bases. Germline V gene sequence: CDR1 GTSNPN, CDR2 SVGIG (reference sequence). In DNA, the CDR3 is TGTGCCTGGAGTGTCCGGTTAGGGGGTGAGCAGTTCTTC. It codes for CAWSVRLGGEQFF.

The chain uses TRBV14 and TRBJ2-1, with TRBD2 matching 7 bases. Germline V gene sequence: CDR1 SGHDN, CDR2 FVKESK. CDR3 size: 16 residues. The ends lost 6 bases at V and 7 bases at J; junction bases unmatched: 15. In nucleotides, the CDR3 is TGTGCCAGCAGTACCGCAGCGGGATGGGTAAATAATGAGCAGTTCTTC. Its protein product is CASSTAAGWVNNEQFF. The variable domain in full, with the rest retrieved from reference TRBV14 and TRBJ2-1, is EAGVTQFPSHSVIEKGQTVTLRCDPISGHDNLYWYRRVMGKEIKFLLHFVKESKQDESGMPNNRFLAERTGGTYSTLKVQPAELEDSGVYFCASSTAAGWVNNEQFFGPGTRLTVL.

About this clonotype itself: Germline and junction disagree at one end, which may indicate a read error. The rearrangement joins TRBV4-1 to TRBJ1-2; the D gene is possibly TRBD1 (6 bases). The CDR3 runs 14 residues. Germline CDR1 and CDR2: MGHRA and YSYEKL. As DNA, the CDR3 is TGCGCCAGCAGCCAATCTCAGGGGTTCTATGGCCACACCTTC. Amino acids: CASSQSQGFYGHTF.

The chain combines TRBV12-3 or TRBV12-4 with TRBJ2-7; no clear D gene. The CDR3 is made up of 15 amino acids. V lost 3 bases and J 4 bases, leaving 16 bases between the germline ends. The CDR3 loop reads CASSLGSRNSYEQYF. Written as DNA, the CDR3 is TGTGCCAGCAGTTTGGGTAGCAGGAACTCTTACGAGCAGTACTTC.

The gene calls are TRBV4-3 and TRBJ1-1; D is unclear. Looked up from germline, CDR1 is LGHNA and CDR2 is YSLEER. This CDR3 is 13 amino acids long. V lost 2 bases to trimming and J lost 1 base, with 5 bases between them. CDR3 residues: CASSQRENTEAFF. CDR3 DNA: TGCGCCAGCAGCCAACGGGAGAACACTGAAGCTTTCTTT.

Remarks on this clonotype: Since a much larger clone is just one base distant, this may be a read error. This CDR3 is missing its conserved last phenylalanine or tryptophan, likely due to a read error. The chain has TRBV4-3 and TRBJ2-3; D call uncertain. Per the germline V gene, CDR1 is LGHNA and CDR2 is YSLEER. Trimming took off 0 bases at V and 4 bases at J, with 11 bases between the two ends. CDR3 length: 15 amino acids. CDR3 protein: CASSQDLNTPDTQYI. CDR3 sequence (DNA): TGCGCCAGCAGCCAAGATTTAAACACCCCAGATACGCAGTATATT.